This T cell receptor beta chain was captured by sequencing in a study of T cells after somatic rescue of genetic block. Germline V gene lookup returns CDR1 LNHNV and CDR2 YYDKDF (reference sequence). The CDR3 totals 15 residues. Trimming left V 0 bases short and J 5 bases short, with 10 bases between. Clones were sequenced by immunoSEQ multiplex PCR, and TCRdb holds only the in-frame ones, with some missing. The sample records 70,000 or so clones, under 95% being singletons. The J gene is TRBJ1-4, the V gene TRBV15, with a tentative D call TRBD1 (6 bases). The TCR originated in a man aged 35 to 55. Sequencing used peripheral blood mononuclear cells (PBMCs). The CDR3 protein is CATSRDQGMNEKLFF. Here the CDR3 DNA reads TGTGCCACCAGCAGAGATCAGGGGATGAATGAAAAACTGTTTTTT.